This T cell receptor (beta chain) was retrieved from a study of beta chain features in type 1 diabetes. Study-level results: Patients with type 1 diabetes showed fewer VDJ junction insertions and more deletions.

The purity of all sorted populations exceeded 95%. This clone was seen a handful of times. Its antigen is not known. cDNA synthesis used the whole RNA isolate, giving expressed TCRB sequences. Generated by immunoSEQ multiplex PCR, the TCRdb table keeps only in-frame clones and is missing some. The sample holds about 470,000 clones, 30% seen once. The CDR3 covers 15 residues. Germline lookup yields CDR1 GTSNPN and CDR2 SVGIG (reference sequence). Trimming took off 4 bases at V and 0 bases at J, with 15 bases between the two ends. The chain has TRBV30 and TRBJ1-1, with D possibly TRBD1 on 5 matching bases. Source material: naive CD4+ T cells from blood. This receptor was identified in a man younger than 35 in good health. CDR3 nucleotides: TGTGCCTGGACCCTGTTGGGACGGTTGAACACTGAAGCTTTCTTT. Its protein product is CAWTLLGRLNTEAFF.